Presented here are 23 T cell receptor beta chains from one specimen sequenced in a study of cytomegalovirus exposure and HLA in healthy donors. 13 Jbeta primers and 60 Vbeta primers were used for the PCR. Only in-frame clones appear in the TCRdb table, and some are missing; sequencing was by immunoSEQ multiplex PCR. Found here are about 110,000 clones, 70% to 80% of them singletons; the top ten hold under 4%. What was sequenced was PBMCs. The receptors here all came from a man aged 55 to 70 in good health and CMV-seronegative.

This clone was observed a few times. The chain couples TRBV15 to TRBJ2-7, with a possible D match to TRBD1 (6 bases). V was cut by 4 bases and J by 3 bases, with 16 bases left in between. The CDR3 has 15 amino acids. In germline, CDR1 is LNHNV, CDR2 YYDKDF (reference sequence). CDR3 coding DNA: TGTGCCACCAGCAAGGGGGTGGGTTGGGGCTACGAGCAGTACTTC. Encoded protein: CATSKGVGWGYEQYF.

CDR3 region: CASSVGSSGHNEQFF. The CDR3 DNA reads TGTGCCAGCAGCGTTGGGTCTAGCGGACACAATGAGCAGTTCTTC. The gene calls are TRBV9 and TRBJ2-1; TRBD2 aligns across 7 bases. Germline-derived CDR1 and CDR2 are SGDLS and YYNGEE. J gave up 5 bases and V 2 bases, and 7 bases lay outside the gene matches. CDR3 length: 15 amino acids.

This chain joins TRBV27 and TRBJ1-5, with 7 positions matching TRBD1. The CDR3 runs 17 residues. V lost 2 bases to trimming and J lost 0 bases; unmatched junction nucleotides: 7. Per germline, CDR1 MNHEY and CDR2 SMNVEV (reference sequence). The CDR3 nucleotides read TGTGCCAGCAGTTTAGCCGGGACAGTGAATAGCAATCAGCCCCAGCATTTT. It encodes CASSLAGTVNSNQPQHF.

This clone was observed a single time. The V gene is TRBV6-1, the J gene TRBJ2-3; 13 nucleotides match TRBD2. The CDR3 runs 17 residues. V shed 2 bases and J 4 bases; nucleotides not matched to a gene: 6. Germline V gives CDR1 MNHNS, CDR2 SASEGT. CDR3 amino acids: CASSEWGLAGSADTQYF. CDR3 coding DNA: TGTGCCAGCAGTGAATGGGGACTAGCGGGGAGTGCAGATACGCAGTATTTT.

This clone has only a few counts. The chain is built from TRBV29-1 and TRBJ2-1; 8 bases agree with TRBD1. The CDR3 is made up of 11 amino acids. Germline-derived CDR1 and CDR2 are SQVTM and ANQGSEA. J lost 15 bases, V lost 8 bases, and 12 bases had no gene match. This chain's CDR3 is CSLRTGNGSFF. The CDR3 DNA sequence: TGCAGCCTACGGACAGGGAATGGCTCGTTCTTC.

The chain recombines TRBV7-8 with TRBJ1-4, with D unresolved. V lost 1 base to trimming and J lost 0 bases, with 6 bases between them. Germline values: CDR1 SGHVS, CDR2 FQNEAQ. The CDR3 is 15 amino acids. This CDR3 reads CASSLGDTTNEKLFF. The CDR3 DNA is TGTGCCAGCAGCTTAGGCGACACAACTAATGAAAAACTGTTTTTT.

The rearrangement joins TRBV9 to TRBJ1-2, with D perhaps matching TRBD1 (6 bases). The CDR3 runs 15 residues. Trimming shortened V by 3 bases and J by 0 bases, and 12 bases separated the two germline ends. Per germline, CDR1 SGDLS and CDR2 YYNGEE. The CDR3 is CASSERDNTNYGYTF. The CDR3 DNA follows: TGTGCCAGCAGCGAACGGGACAACACTAACTATGGCTACACCTTC.

J is TRBJ1-2 and V is TRBV11-3; 8 bases map to TRBD1. CDR1 is SGHNT, CDR2 YENEEA, per germline. V lost 5 bases, J lost 8 bases, and 7 bases stayed unmatched. The CDR3 is made up of 13 amino acids. The CDR3 coding sequence is TGTGCCAGCAGCGGTACAGGGGGTAAAGGCTACACCTTC. Encoded protein: CASSGTGGKGYTF.

This chain links TRBV4-2 with TRBJ1-2; 8 bases agree with TRBD1. With V trimmed by 6 bases and J by 2 bases, 8 bases remained unmatched. CDR1 LGHNA and CDR2 YNFKEQ come from the germline V gene. The CDR3 spans 15 residues. CDR3 sequence (DNA): TGTGCCAGCAGTCCGACTACAGGGGGAAACTATGGCTACACCTTC. This sequence encodes CASSPTTGGNYGYTF.

V usage is TRBV4-1 and J usage is TRBJ2-5, with 7 bases matching TRBD2. The CDR3 has 15 residues. Germline V CDR1 and CDR2: MGHRA, YSYEKL. The J segment lost 4 bases and the V segment lost 3 bases, leaving 8 bases of the junction unmatched. The CDR3 DNA reads as TGCGCCAGCAGCCAGGGTCGGGTAGCGGGAGAGACCCAGTACTTC. Its translation: CASSQGRVAGETQYF.

The chain uses TRBV19 and TRBJ2-6, with D unclear. The CDR3 covers 16 residues. Trimming took 7 bases from V and 3 from J, leaving 16 bases between them. CDR1 and CDR2 (germline): LNHDA, SQIVND (reference sequence). The CDR3 DNA reads TGTGCCAGTACCCTGATCGCTTCGGGTGGGGCCAACGTCCTGACTTTC. It is translated as CASTLIASGGANVLTF.

CDR3 sequence reads: CASSPGQANQPQHF. In nucleotides, the CDR3 is TGTGCCAGCAGCCCGGGACAGGCGAATCAGCCCCAGCATTTT. This chain links TRBV7-8 with TRBJ1-5; 8 nucleotides line up with TRBD1. In germline, CDR1 is SGHVS, CDR2 FQNEAQ. V lost 5 bases and J lost 4; bases outside the gene matches: 4. The CDR3 covers 14 residues. Full variable domain (remainder filled in from reference TRBV7-8 and TRBJ1-5): GAGVSQSPRYKVAKRGQDVALRCDPISGHVSLFWYQQALGQGPEFLTYFQNEAQLDKSGLPSDRFFAERPEGSVSTLKIQRTQQEDSAVYLCASSPGQANQPQHFGDGTRLSIL.

This clone came up once. This chain connects TRBV9 to TRBJ2-3; D perhaps matches TRBD2 (6 bases). Germline lookup yields CDR1 SGDLS and CDR2 YYNGEE. This CDR3 is 16 amino acids long. Trimming cost V 4 bases and J 2 bases, with 17 bases left between them. The CDR3 sequence is CASSPNPGGDTDTQYF. The CDR3 DNA is TGTGCCAGCAGCCCTAACCCAGGCGGGGACACAGATACGCAGTATTTT.

The V gene is TRBV28, the J gene TRBJ1-4; TRBD1 agrees at 10 bases. The CDR3 extends over 19 amino acids. Germline values: CDR1 MDHEN, CDR2 SYDVKM. Trimming took 3 bases from V and 7 from J; bases not matched to a gene: 17. CDR3 nucleotides: TGTGCCAGCAGTTTGGGCCCGGGACAGGGGACCCGTATGCGTGAAAAACTGTTTTTT. Translation gives CASSLGPGQGTRMREKLFF.

The genes are TRBV6-6 and TRBJ2-2; no definite D call. CDR1 MNHNY and CDR2 SVGAGI come from the germline V gene (reference sequence). Trimming shortened V by 6 bases and J by 6 bases, and 11 bases separated the two germline ends. CDR3 length equals 13 residues. This chain's CDR3 is CASSLSYSGELFF. The CDR3 nucleotides are TGTGCCAGCAGCCTTTCTTACTCCGGGGAGCTGTTTTTT.

This clone was counted a single time. The chain carries TRBV9 and TRBJ2-1; 8 positions agree with TRBD2. The CDR3 sequence is 16 residues long. J lost 6 bases, V lost 2 bases, and 10 bases had no gene match. The germline V gene has CDR1 SGDLS and CDR2 YYNGEE. The CDR3 region is CASSVIGSGDINEQFF. CDR3 nucleotides: TGTGCCAGCAGCGTCATTGGTAGCGGGGATATCAATGAGCAGTTCTTC.

This clone was observed a handful of times. This chain connects TRBV7-6 to TRBJ1-3; tentative D call: TRBD1 (5 bases). Trimming removed 2 bases at V and 0 bases at J, with 17 bases between. The CDR3 has 18 amino acids. Germline V gives CDR1 SGHVS, CDR2 FNYEAQ. CDR3 sequence reads: CASSLLAGRLSSGNTIYF. The DNA for the CDR3 is TGTGCCAGCAGCTTACTGGCAGGGAGGCTGAGCTCTGGAAACACCATATATTTT. Full variable domain (rest looked up from reference TRBV7-6 and TRBJ1-3): GAGVSQSPRYKVTKRGQDVALRCDPISGHVSLYWYRQALGQGPEFLTYFNYEAQQDKSGLPNDRFSAERPEGSISTLTIQRTEQRDSAMYRCASSLLAGRLSSGNTIYFGEGSWLTVV.

The V call is TRBV29-1, the J call TRBJ2-5; 10 bases are a match to TRBD2. The germline V gene encodes CDR1 SQVTM and CDR2 ANQGSEA. The junction had 9 bases not matched to a gene; V was cut back by 7 bases and J by 4 bases. This CDR3 has 14 residues. CDR3 DNA sequence: TGCAGCGCTAAGCGGGGGGGCAGGGCAGAGACCCAGTACTTC. This sequence encodes CSAKRGGRAETQYF.

The chain combines TRBV6-6 with TRBJ1-1; no reliable D call. Trimming removed 2 bases from V and 8 bases from J, with 9 bases in between. The CDR3 covers 12 residues. The germline V gene has CDR1 MNHNY and CDR2 SVGAGI (reference sequence). The CDR3 nucleotides are TGTGCCAGCAGTTACGGGCAGGTCGAAGCTTTCTTT. Protein: CASSYGQVEAFF.

The sample holds a few counts of this clone. The rearrangement links TRBV6-5 to TRBJ1-1; D possibly corresponds to TRBD1 (6 bases). The CDR3 length is 11 residues. The germline V gene has CDR1 MNHEY and CDR2 SVGAGI. The germline V and J ends were trimmed by 6 bases and 8 bases, with 10 bases remaining between them. Here the CDR3 reads CASRRGTEAFF. CDR3 nucleotides: TGTGCCAGCAGGAGAGGGACAGAAGCTTTCTTT.

This clone occurred once. V usage is TRBV19 and J usage is TRBJ1-2; the match to TRBD1 covers 7 bases. From germline, CDR1 is LNHDA and CDR2 SQIVND (reference sequence). The CDR3 is 14 residues long. Trimming took 8 bases from V and 4 from J; bases not matched to a gene: 10. CDR3 sequence reads: CASHTTGLPYGYTF. CDR3 sequence (DNA): TGTGCCAGTCATACGACAGGGCTCCCCTATGGCTACACCTTC.

The chain links TRBV2 to TRBJ1-4, with 8 bases fitting TRBD1. V lost 7 bases and J lost 8; bases outside the gene matches: 6. Germline V gene data show CDR1 as SNHLY and CDR2 as FYNNEI. The CDR3 extends over 13 amino acids. The CDR3 nucleotides read TGTGCCAGCATGGGACAGGTAGAAGAAAAACTGTTTTTT. It is translated as CASMGQVEEKLFF.

The chain employs TRBV4-2 and TRBJ2-2, with 10 bases lining up with TRBD1. V shed 1 base, J shed 5 bases, and the junction held 7 bases outside the gene matches. Looked up from germline, CDR1 is LGHNA and CDR2 is YNFKEQ. The CDR3 consists of 17 residues. CDR3: CASSQGGGQGNTGELFF. CDR3 DNA: TGTGCCAGCAGCCAAGGCGGGGGACAGGGGAATACCGGGGAGCTGTTTTTT.